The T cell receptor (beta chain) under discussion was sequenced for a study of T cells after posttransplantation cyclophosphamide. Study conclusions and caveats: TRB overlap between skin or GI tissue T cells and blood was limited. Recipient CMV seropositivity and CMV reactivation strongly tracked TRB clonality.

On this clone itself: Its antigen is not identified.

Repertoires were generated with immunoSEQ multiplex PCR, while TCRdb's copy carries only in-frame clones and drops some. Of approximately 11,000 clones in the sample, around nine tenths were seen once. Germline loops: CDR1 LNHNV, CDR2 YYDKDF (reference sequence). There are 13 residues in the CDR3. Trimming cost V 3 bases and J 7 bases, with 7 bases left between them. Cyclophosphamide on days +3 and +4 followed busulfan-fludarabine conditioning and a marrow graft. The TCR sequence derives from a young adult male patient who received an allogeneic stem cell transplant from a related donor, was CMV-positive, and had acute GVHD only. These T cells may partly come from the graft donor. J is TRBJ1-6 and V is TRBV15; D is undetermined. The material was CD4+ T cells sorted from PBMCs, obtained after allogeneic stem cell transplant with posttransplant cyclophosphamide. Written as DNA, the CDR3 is TGTGCCACCAGCAGGGAGCTAAATTCACCCCTCCACTTT. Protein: CATSRELNSPLHF.